One sample yielded the 23 T cell receptor beta chains listed below, sequenced in a study of graft-versus-host responses after intestinal transplantation. Their antigens remain unidentified. Clones were sequenced by immunoSEQ multiplex PCR, and TCRdb holds only the in-frame ones, with some missing. The table shows around 97,000 clones, with under 95% occurring only once. The sample here was unstimulated CD8+ T cells sorted from spleen or lymph node cells, taken before intestinal transplant. These receptors all come from a human donor who received an intestinal transplant.

The V gene is TRBV7-3, the J gene TRBJ2-5, with TRBD1 matching over 9 bases. Germline CDR1 is SGHTA and CDR2 is FQGTGA. The V gene end was trimmed by 5 bases and the J gene end by 4 bases; junction bases not matched to a gene: 5. The CDR3 runs 14 residues. The CDR3 here is CASSPGQGAETQYF. The CDR3 DNA follows: TGTGCCAGCAGCCCGGGACAGGGCGCAGAGACCCAGTACTTC.

The chain recombines TRBV6-5 with TRBJ2-1; D is perhaps TRBD2 (5 bases). Per germline, CDR1 MNHEY and CDR2 SVGAGI. The CDR3 is made up of 14 amino acids. V was cut by 2 bases and J by 7 bases, with 12 bases left in between. As DNA, the CDR3 is TGTGCCAGCAGTTACCCCGGAGGTCCGAATGAGCAGTTCTTC. Its translation is CASSYPGGPNEQFF.

This chain links TRBV27 with TRBJ2-5; D unclear. Trimming took off 5 bases at V and 4 bases at J, with 35 bases between the two ends. Germline assignment: CDR1 MNHEY and CDR2 SMNVEV (reference sequence). The CDR3 runs to 21 residues. The CDR3 here is CASSPYSATPPDWVGGETQYF. DNA for the CDR3: TGTGCCAGCAGTCCGTACTCCGCTACACCCCCTGACTGGGTTGGCGGAGAGACCCAGTACTTC.

The V and J genes are TRBV5-6 and TRBJ2-3; D not resolved. This CDR3 has 12 residues. The germline V and J ends were trimmed by 2 bases and 5 bases, with 6 bases remaining between them. Germline CDR1 is SGHDT and CDR2 is YYEEEE. CDR3 in amino acids: CASSFLGDTQYF. Here the CDR3 DNA reads TGTGCCAGCAGCTTCCTAGGAGATACGCAGTATTTT.

This chain uses TRBV5-5 with TRBJ2-3; tentatively, D is TRBD1 or TRBD2 (5 bases each). Trimming took 5 bases from V and 3 from J, leaving 19 bases between them. The CDR3 is 16 amino acids. Germline V gene sequence: CDR1 SGHKS, CDR2 YYEKEE (reference sequence). The CDR3 sequence: CASRWPIGGETDTQYF. The CDR3 coding sequence is TGTGCCAGCAGATGGCCTATTGGGGGAGAAACAGATACGCAGTATTTT.

This sequence joins TRBV7-9 and TRBJ1-2; D uncertain. Deletions cut 5 bases from V and 8 bases from J, with 27 bases between. CDR1 is SEHNR and CDR2 is FQNEAQ in the germline V gene (reference sequence). This CDR3 contains 17 residues. The CDR3 here is CASSHPEVWGSGSGYTF. As DNA, the CDR3 is TGTGCCAGCAGCCACCCGGAGGTTTGGGGTTCGGGGTCCGGCTACACCTTC.

The chain combines TRBV30 with TRBJ2-5, with D unresolved. Germline CDR1 reads GTSNPN; CDR2 reads SVGIG (reference sequence). This CDR3 is 12 amino acids long. Trimming removed 1 base from V and 5 bases from J, with 8 bases in between. In nucleotides, the CDR3 is TGTGCCTGGAGTGCCCTTCTCGAGACCCAGTACTTC. Its translation is CAWSALLETQYF.

The CDR3 coding sequence is TGCGCCAGCAGCCTCGGACAGGGGAGTTCACCCCTCCACTTT. This codes for CASSLGQGSSPLHF. The chain carries TRBV4-1 and TRBJ1-6; 9 bases are shared with TRBD1. Trimming cost V 4 bases and J 9 bases; bases outside gene matches: 4. There are 14 residues in the CDR3. CDR1 and CDR2 (germline): MGHRA, YSYEKL.

This clone occurred a few times. The genes are TRBV19 and TRBJ1-1, with D perhaps matching TRBD1 (5 bases). V was pared by 3 bases and J by 7 bases, with 12 bases between. Germline CDR1 and CDR2: LNHDA and SQIVND (reference sequence). The CDR3 runs 13 residues. Written as DNA, the CDR3 is TGTGCCAGTAGTATTTGGGGGGAGGATGAAGCTTTCTTT. Its translation: CASSIWGEDEAFF.

This clone was recorded only once. The chain joins TRBV7-6 to TRBJ2-4; D is undetermined. The CDR3 length is 16 residues. The germline CDR1 and CDR2 sequences are SGHVS and FNYEAQ. V gave up 1 base and J gave up 0 bases, with 10 bases separating them. CDR3 amino acids: CASSLDPDGAKNIQYF. The CDR3 region has the DNA TGTGCCAGCAGCTTAGATCCGGACGGAGCCAAAAACATTCAGTACTTC.

Written as DNA, the CDR3 is TGTGCCAGCAGCATAGCCGGGACCGACTCCTACGAGCAGTACTTC. It specifies CASSIAGTDSYEQYF. The chain has TRBV6-5 and TRBJ2-7; either TRBD1 or TRBD2 may supply D (5 bases each). V shed 6 bases and J shed 0 bases, with 15 bases lying between them. CDR3 length: 15 residues. Germline lookup yields CDR1 MNHEY and CDR2 SVGAGI.

V usage is TRBV7-9 and J usage is TRBJ2-1; TRBD1 agrees at 7 bases. The V gene's germline CDR1 is SEHNR and CDR2 FQNEAQ (reference sequence). The CDR3 spans 13 residues. The V gene end was trimmed by 9 bases and the J gene end by 8 bases; junction bases not matched to a gene: 10. The CDR3 nucleotides are TGTGCCAGTCTAGGGGGCCTTAGAGATGAGCAGTTCTTC. Encoded protein: CASLGGLRDEQFF.

This chain uses TRBV18 with TRBJ2-3; D might be TRBD1 or TRBD2, each matching 5 bases. Trimming shortened V by 2 bases and J by 0 bases, and 15 bases separated the two germline ends. Germline values: CDR1 KGHSH, CDR2 LQKENI. The CDR3 extends over 17 amino acids. The CDR3 nucleotides read TGTGCCAGCTCACCAATAGACGGGGCCACTAGCACAGATACGCAGTATTTT. As protein: CASSPIDGATSTDTQYF.

This clone was seen only once. V gene TRBV7-2 combines with J gene TRBJ2-7; TRBD2 is a possible D gene (6 bases). Germline-derived CDR1 and CDR2 are SGHTA and FQGNSA. Trimming shortened V by 0 bases and J by 0 bases, and 9 bases separated the two germline ends. This CDR3 spans 15 amino acids. The CDR3 spells CASSLAGLRSYEQYF. DNA for the CDR3: TGTGCCAGCAGCTTAGCGGGACTTCGCTCCTACGAGCAGTACTTC.

The chain recombines TRBV5-5 with TRBJ2-2; 7 bases fit TRBD1. CDR1 is SGHKS, CDR2 YYEKEE, per germline (reference sequence). The CDR3 sequence is 15 residues long. V lost 1 base and J lost 6; bases outside the gene matches: 6. CDR3 nucleotides: TGTGCCAGCAGCTTGCGTGTACAGGGGTCCGGGGAGCTGTTTTTT. The encoded protein is CASSLRVQGSGELFF.

The chain recombines TRBV27 with TRBJ2-1; 8 nucleotides match TRBD1. In germline, CDR1 is MNHEY, CDR2 SMNVEV (reference sequence). The CDR3 loop spans 16 amino acids. J gave up 4 bases and V 8 bases, and 13 bases lay outside the gene matches. The CDR3 nucleotides read TGTGCCAGCCGACTAAGTCCGACAGGGGTGTACAATGAGCAGTTCTTC. Residues: CASRLSPTGVYNEQFF.

This chain links TRBV6-6 with TRBJ1-2; weak D call: TRBD1 (6 bases). CDR1 is MNHNY and CDR2 is SVGAGI in the germline V gene (reference sequence). The CDR3 is made up of 13 amino acids. V was shortened by 4 bases and J by 8 bases, with 14 bases between the two germline ends. The CDR3 is CASSSTGTGGYTF. CDR3 in DNA: TGTGCCAGCAGTTCTACAGGGACTGGGGGCTACACCTTC.

The rearrangement links TRBV6-5 to TRBJ2-5; no firm D call. V lost 0 bases and J lost 1, with 6 bases in between. Germline lookup yields CDR1 MNHEY and CDR2 SVGAGI. This CDR3 is 14 amino acids long. Written as DNA, the CDR3 is TGTGCCAGCAGTTACTCGTTGAGCCAAGAGACCCAGTACTTC. This codes for CASSYSLSQETQYF.

This clone counts as medium-sized. This chain links TRBV28 with TRBJ2-3; either TRBD1 or TRBD2 may supply D (5 bases each). The V gene lost 3 bases and the J gene lost 0 bases, with 7 bases spanning the gap. The CDR3 totals 14 residues. Germline assignment: CDR1 MDHEN and CDR2 SYDVKM. As DNA, the CDR3 is TGTGCCAGCAGTTTTTGGGACAGCACAGATACGCAGTATTTT. Translation gives CASSFWDSTDTQYF.

In this sample, this clone turned up once. The V call is TRBV5-6, the J call TRBJ1-2, with TRBD1 as a possible D gene (6 bases). Looked up from germline, CDR1 is SGHDT and CDR2 is YYEEEE. V lost 0 bases and J lost 6, with 15 bases in between. The CDR3 length is 15 residues. For the CDR3, the DNA is TGTGCCAGCAGCTTGGATTGGGGGGCAGGGGATGGCTACACCTTC. It codes for CASSLDWGAGDGYTF. Complete variable domain (other parts from reference TRBV5-6 and TRBJ1-2): DAGVTQSPTHLIKTRGQQVTLRCSPKSGHDTVSWYQQALGQGPQFIFQYYEEEERQRGNFPDRFSGHQFPNYSSELNVNALLLGDSALYLCASSLDWGAGDGYTFGSGTRLTVV.

This clone was recorded only once. The rearrangement joins TRBV4-1 to TRBJ1-5; D is uncertain. The CDR3 sequence is 15 residues long. Germline CDR1 is MGHRA and CDR2 is YSYEKL. V lost 6 bases and J 0 bases, leaving 12 bases between the germline ends. The CDR3 sequence: CASRPGPYSNQPQHF. The CDR3 region has the DNA TGCGCCAGCAGACCCGGCCCTTATAGCAATCAGCCCCAGCATTTT.

The chain uses TRBV7-6 and TRBJ2-5; no definite D call. With 2 bases removed from V and 2 bases from J, the gap between germline ends came to 6 bases. Germline lookup yields CDR1 SGHVS and CDR2 FNYEAQ. The CDR3 is 13 amino acids. CDR3: CASSLHGQETQYF. Written as DNA, the CDR3 is TGTGCCAGCAGCTTACACGGACAAGAGACCCAGTACTTC. Looking up the rest from reference TRBV7-6 and TRBJ2-5 gives the full variable domain: GAGVSQSPRYKVTKRGQDVALRCDPISGHVSLYWYRQALGQGPEFLTYFNYEAQQDKSGLPNDRFSAERPEGSISTLTIQRTEQRDSAMYRCASSLHGQETQYFGPGTRLLVL.

The chain uses TRBV6-6 and TRBJ1-2; weak D call: TRBD1 (5 bases). Trimming stripped 2 bases from V and 1 base from J, with 8 bases between. The CDR3 totals 14 residues. CDR1 is MNHNY, CDR2 SVGAGI, per germline (reference sequence). CDR3: CASSYDSLNYGYTF. As DNA, the CDR3 is TGTGCCAGCAGTTACGACAGCCTTAACTATGGCTACACCTTC.